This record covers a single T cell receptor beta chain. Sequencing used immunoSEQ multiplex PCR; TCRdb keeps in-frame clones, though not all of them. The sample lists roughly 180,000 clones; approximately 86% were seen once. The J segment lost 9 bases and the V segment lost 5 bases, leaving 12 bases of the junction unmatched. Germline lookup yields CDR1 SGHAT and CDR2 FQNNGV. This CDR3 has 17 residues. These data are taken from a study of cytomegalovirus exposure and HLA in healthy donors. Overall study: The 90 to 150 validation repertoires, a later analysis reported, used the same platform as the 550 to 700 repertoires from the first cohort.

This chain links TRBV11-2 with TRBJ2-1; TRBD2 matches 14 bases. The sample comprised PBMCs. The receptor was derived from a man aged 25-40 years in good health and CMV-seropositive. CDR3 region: CASSRLAGGPGLGEQFF. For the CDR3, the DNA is TGTGCCAGCAGCCGACTAGCGGGAGGGCCGGGGTTAGGTGAGCAGTTCTTC.